This entry features one T cell receptor (beta chain) sequence. Antigen: not known. The record originates from a study of beta chain features in type 1 diabetes. Regarding the study as a whole: Among type 1 diabetes patients, VDJ junctions had fewer insertions and more deletions.

Every isolated RNA sample was fully reverse transcribed, so sequencing captured expressed TCRB transcripts. Measured with immunoSEQ multiplex PCR; TCRdb has only the in-frame clones, and not every one. The data contain 250,000 to 300,000 clones, under 8.5% of them singletons. Germline V CDR1 and CDR2: SGHRS, YFSETQ. The CDR3 runs 15 residues. The V and J ends lost 4 bases and 2 bases, in that order; junction bases with no gene match: 4. This clonotype originated in a woman aged 18-29 years in good health. V usage is TRBV5-1 and J usage is TRBJ1-5; 9 positions match TRBD1. The sequenced sample was central memory CD4+ T cells from blood. The DNA for the CDR3 is TGCGCCAGCAGCATGGGACAGGGACGCAATCAGCCCCAGCATTTT. It is translated as CASSMGQGRNQPQHF.